The next 15 T cell receptor beta chains were all read from a single sample in a study of T-cell memory formation after mild COVID-19. From the 5' RACE reads, TCRdb called clonotypes with MiXCR, one entry per CDR3 protein. The sample shows 300,000 to 350,000 distinct CDR3 sequences, roughly an eighth of them seen only once. Input material: PBMCs or a T cell subset sorted from them (not recorded which). All receptors derive from a man between 18 and 35 years old who had mild COVID-19 (a few samples of this study predate the infection). Cell type and time point are not known.

This clonotype was detected only a few times. The chain links TRBV7-9 to TRBJ1-4, with D hard to call. Germline-derived CDR1 and CDR2 are SEHNR and FQNEAQ (reference sequence). This CDR3 is built from 15 residues. V was cut by 5 bases and J by 4 bases, with 14 bases left in between. CDR3 in DNA: TGTGCCAGCAGCCCCTCGGCGAGCCATAATGAAAAACTGTTTTTT. Translation gives CASSPSASHNEKLFF.

The CDR3 spells CASSPWVSDEKLFF. The CDR3, as DNA: TGTGCCAGCAGCCCTTGGGTCAGTGATGAAAAACTGTTTTTT. This rearrangement joins TRBV7-9 to TRBJ1-4; D call uncertain. Germline V gives CDR1 SEHNR, CDR2 FQNEAQ (reference sequence). Deletions cut 5 bases from V and 6 bases from J, with 13 bases between. The CDR3 runs 14 residues.

The rearrangement uses TRBV28 and TRBJ2-5, with a possible D match to TRBD1 (6 bases). Trimming stripped 8 bases from V and 1 base from J, with 17 bases between. Germline V gene data show CDR1 as MDHEN and CDR2 as SYDVKM. The CDR3 has 15 amino acids. CDR3 region: CASHDSRGSQETQYF. CDR3 DNA: TGTGCCAGCCACGATTCAAGGGGGTCCCAAGAGACCCAGTACTTC.

This clonotype showed up many times. The V and J genes are TRBV7-6 and TRBJ2-5; 7 nucleotides agree with TRBD2. The CDR3 is 13 residues long. The V gene's germline CDR1 is SGHVS and CDR2 FNYEAQ. V lost 4 bases, J lost 7 bases, and 6 bases stayed unmatched. The CDR3 is CASSSLSGRTQYF. CDR3 coding DNA: TGTGCCAGCAGCTCACTTAGCGGGCGGACCCAGTACTTC.

The chain combines TRBV2 with TRBJ2-7; a possible D gene is TRBD1 (6 bases). Per the germline V gene, CDR1 is SNHLY and CDR2 is FYNNEI. V shed 6 bases and J shed 6 bases, with 9 bases lying between them. The CDR3 is 11 residues long. CDR3 amino acids: CASRGAGEQYV. The CDR3 nucleotides read TGTGCCAGCAGGGGGGCTGGCGAGCAGTACGTC.

This clonotype came up a few times. J is TRBJ2-3 and V is TRBV10-2; 7 nucleotides agree with TRBD1. With V trimmed by 4 bases and J by 6 bases, 7 bases remained unmatched. Germline V gene sequence: CDR1 WSHSY, CDR2 SAAADI. The CDR3 is 14 residues long. CDR3 DNA sequence: TGCGCCAGCAGTGGGCCAGGGGGTAGGGATACGCAGTATTTT. It is translated as CASSGPGGRDTQYF.

This clonotype was detected ten times or more. The rearrangement joins TRBV12-3 or TRBV12-4 to TRBJ2-5, with D unclear. The CDR3 contains 11 residues. V gave up 6 bases and J gave up 1 base, with 3 bases separating them. CDR3 loop: CASSVQETQYF. The CDR3 nucleotides read TGTGCCAGCAGCGTCCAAGAGACCCAGTACTTC.

V gene TRBV6-6 combines with J gene TRBJ2-4; TRBD2 aligns across 8 bases. In germline, CDR1 is MNHNY, CDR2 SVGAGI (reference sequence). This CDR3 comprises 16 residues. With 5 bases clipped from V and 0 bases from J, the junction kept 6 bases outside the gene matches. In DNA, the CDR3 is TGTGCCAGCAGTCCGGGGGGGCACCTAGCCAAAAACATTCAGTACTTC. Residues: CASSPGGHLAKNIQYF.

This clonotype was counted a few times. The rearrangement joins TRBV5-6 to TRBJ2-5, with 15 bases matching TRBD2. There are 17 residues in the CDR3. Trimming at V came to 2 bases and at J to 2 bases, leaving 4 bases not matched to a gene. Germline V gene data show CDR1 as SGHDT and CDR2 as YYEEEE. The CDR3 protein is CASSFRGTSGGQETQYF. The CDR3 coding sequence is TGTGCCAGCAGCTTCCGAGGGACTAGCGGGGGGCAAGAGACCCAGTACTTC.

This chain uses TRBV14 with TRBJ1-6; D possibly corresponds to TRBD1 (5 bases). This CDR3 spans 14 amino acids. CDR1 is SGHDN, CDR2 FVKESK, per germline. Trimming removed 5 bases from V and 8 bases from J, with 13 bases in between. CDR3 region: CASSDSVGYSPLHF. The CDR3 DNA reads as TGTGCCAGCAGCGACAGTGTTGGGTATTCACCCCTCCACTTT.

This clonotype appeared a few times. V usage is TRBV25-1 and J usage is TRBJ2-7; D is ambiguous. The germline CDR1 and CDR2 sequences are MGHDK and SYGVNS. Trimming pared 2 bases from V and 4 bases from J, leaving 6 bases between. This CDR3 comprises 12 residues. CDR3 nucleotides: TGTGCCAGCAGTGAAAACTCGTACGAGCAGTACTTC. Translated, it gives CASSENSYEQYF.

The chain carries TRBV4-1 and TRBJ2-1, with 10 bases matching TRBD2. CDR3 length equals 16 residues. Trimming cost V 3 bases and J 7 bases; bases outside gene matches: 9. Germline assignment: CDR1 MGHRA and CDR2 YSYEKL. CDR3 DNA sequence: TGCGCCAGCAGCCAGGAGCCGGGACTAGCGAGTAATGAGCAGTTCTTC. Protein: CASSQEPGLASNEQFF.

This clonotype was seen a handful of times. The V call is TRBV4-3, the J call TRBJ2-5; 8 nucleotides match TRBD2. The J segment lost 4 bases and the V segment lost 3 bases, leaving 4 bases of the junction unmatched. The germline V gene encodes CDR1 LGHNA and CDR2 YSLEER. This CDR3 region has 14 residues. In DNA form, the CDR3 reads TGCGCCAGCAGCCACCGGGAGGGCGGAGAGACCCAGTACTTC. The encoded protein is CASSHREGGETQYF.

The chain carries TRBV9 and TRBJ2-5; 8 bases agree with TRBD2. The CDR3 runs to 18 residues. Germline CDR1 is SGDLS and CDR2 is YYNGEE. V was pared by 0 bases and J by 2 bases, with 12 bases of the junction left unmatched. DNA of the CDR3: TGTGCCAGCAGCGTAGCCACAGAGCGGGGGACCTTACAAGAGACCCAGTACTTC. The encoded protein is CASSVATERGTLQETQYF.

V usage is TRBV29-1 and J usage is TRBJ1-1; D uncertain. V lost 4 bases to trimming and J lost 0 bases, with 6 bases between them. Per germline, CDR1 SQVTM and CDR2 ANQGSEA. CDR3 length equals 12 residues. CDR3 coding DNA: TGCAGCGTTGGGAAAATGAACACTGAAGCTTTCTTT. Protein product: CSVGKMNTEAFF.